This record concerns one T cell receptor (beta chain) sequence. The antigen remains undetermined. Germline V CDR1 and CDR2: MNHEY, SVGAGI. The CDR3 is made up of 14 amino acids. V shed 7 bases and J 4 bases; nucleotides not matched to a gene: 7. The entry originates in a study of T cell responses to AZD1222 COVID-19 vaccine. The protocol was immunoSEQ multiplex PCR, while the TCRdb copy is restricted to in-frame clones and leaves out a portion. The data show about 170,000 clones, with approximately 92% seen just once and roughly 1.5% held by the top ten. Study results and caveats: Clonal diversity may have been underestimated in mostly white British donors. Rises in breadth and depth of Spike-specific TCRs came after two AZD1222 doses.

The origin of this receptor is an adult in good health. The chain employs TRBV6-5 and TRBJ1-5; TRBD1 matches 7 bases. This specimen was peripheral blood, taken on day 0 of AZD1222 vaccination. CDR3 nucleotide sequence: TGTGCCAGCACAATCAGGGGGGGTAATCAGCCCCAGCATTTT. Translation gives CASTIRGGNQPQHF.